This T cell receptor (beta chain) was identified during a study of T cell changes during pregnancy in multiple sclerosis. The V gene's germline CDR1 is MNHEY and CDR2 SMNVEV (reference sequence). Trimming took off 1 base at V and 0 bases at J, with 7 bases between the two ends. The CDR3 has 15 amino acids. Sequencing was performed with immunoSEQ multiplex PCR; in TCRdb, only in-frame clones are kept and a portion is missing. The data contain about 89,000 clones, around 94% of them singletons. The chain combines TRBV27 with TRBJ1-5, with unresolved D. The sequence was obtained from a female donor in good health, enrolled as a control in a pregnancy study. The sample consisted of peripheral blood, taken after pregnancy. The CDR3 coding sequence is TGTGCCAGCAGTTTATTCGCACTTAGCAATCAGCCCCAGCATTTT. Encoded protein: CASSLFALSNQPQHF.